The clone carrying this T cell receptor beta chain has a handful of counts. No antigen is known for it. Amplification targeted the TCR beta CDR3 regions, with RNA transcripts as the source material. Investigators did first-round RT-PCR with HTBI primers, then second-round multiplex PCR. TCRdb called the multiplex PCR reads again in MiXCR, with one record for every CDR3 protein. In the table there are 300,000 to 350,000 distinct CDR3 sequences, about a sixth of which are singletons. Germline V gene sequence: CDR1 MNHNS, CDR2 SASEGT. This CDR3 has 14 residues. J gave up 5 bases and V 6 bases, and 8 bases lay outside the gene matches. Exclusion applied to patients with other autoimmune diseases, uncontrolled infections, pregnancy or lactation. Someone took the PBMCs out of 10 ml of fresh peripheral blood. The data stem from a study of Graves' ophthalmopathy and Graves' hyperthyroidism. For the study at large: Before any treatment was given, at initial diagnosis, peripheral blood was collected. General study points: The study's model predicted ophthalmopathy progression at approximately 70% sensitivity and about 72% specificity.

This sequence was found in an adult man with Graves' ophthalmopathy. Sequencing was carried out using peripheral blood. The rearrangement uses TRBV6-1 and TRBJ2-7; 9 bases align to TRBD1. The CDR3 spells CASRAGTGLHEQYF. The DNA for the CDR3 is TGTGCCAGCAGAGCCGGGACAGGGCTCCACGAGCAGTACTTC.